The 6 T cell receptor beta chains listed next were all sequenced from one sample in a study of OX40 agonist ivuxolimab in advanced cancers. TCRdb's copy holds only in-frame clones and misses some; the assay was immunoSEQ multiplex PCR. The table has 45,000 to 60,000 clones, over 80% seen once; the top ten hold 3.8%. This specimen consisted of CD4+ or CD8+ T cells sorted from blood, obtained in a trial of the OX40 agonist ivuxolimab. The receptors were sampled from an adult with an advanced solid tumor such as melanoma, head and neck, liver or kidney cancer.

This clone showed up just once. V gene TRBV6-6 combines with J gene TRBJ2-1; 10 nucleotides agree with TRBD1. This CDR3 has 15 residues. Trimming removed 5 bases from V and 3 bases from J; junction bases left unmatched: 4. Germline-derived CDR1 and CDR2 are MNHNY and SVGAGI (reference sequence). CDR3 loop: CASSVDRGVYNEQFF. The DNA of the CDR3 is TGTGCCAGCAGTGTGGACAGGGGGGTCTACAATGAGCAGTTCTTC.

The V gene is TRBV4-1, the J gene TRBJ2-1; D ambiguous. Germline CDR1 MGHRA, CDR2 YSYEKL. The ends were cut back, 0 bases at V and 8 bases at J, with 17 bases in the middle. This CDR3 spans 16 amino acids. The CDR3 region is CASSQDSLGLPDEQFF. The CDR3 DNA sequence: TGCGCCAGCAGCCAAGATTCTCTCGGCCTACCCGATGAGCAGTTCTTC.

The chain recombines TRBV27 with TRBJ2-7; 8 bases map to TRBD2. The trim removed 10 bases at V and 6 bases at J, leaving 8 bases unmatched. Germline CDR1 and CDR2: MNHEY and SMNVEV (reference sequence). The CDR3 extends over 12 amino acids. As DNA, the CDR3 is TGTGCCATCGGGGGGGGAGGTGTCGAGCAGTACTTC. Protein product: CAIGGGGVEQYF.

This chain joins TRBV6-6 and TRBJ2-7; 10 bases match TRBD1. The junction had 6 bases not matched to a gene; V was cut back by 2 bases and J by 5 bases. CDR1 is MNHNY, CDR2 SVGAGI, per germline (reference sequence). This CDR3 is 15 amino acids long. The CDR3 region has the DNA TGTGCCAGCAGTTACGTCGGGGACAGGGGCAACGAGCAGTACTTC. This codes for CASSYVGDRGNEQYF.

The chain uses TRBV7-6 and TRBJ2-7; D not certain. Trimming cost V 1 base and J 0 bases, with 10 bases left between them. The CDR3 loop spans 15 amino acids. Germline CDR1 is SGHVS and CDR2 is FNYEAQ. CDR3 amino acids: CASSLGDFGSYEQYF. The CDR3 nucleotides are TGTGCCAGCAGCTTAGGTGATTTCGGCTCCTACGAGCAGTACTTC. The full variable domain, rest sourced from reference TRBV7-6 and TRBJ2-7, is GAGVSQSPRYKVTKRGQDVALRCDPISGHVSLYWYRQALGQGPEFLTYFNYEAQQDKSGLPNDRFSAERPEGSISTLTIQRTEQRDSAMYRCASSLGDFGSYEQYFGPGTRLTVT.

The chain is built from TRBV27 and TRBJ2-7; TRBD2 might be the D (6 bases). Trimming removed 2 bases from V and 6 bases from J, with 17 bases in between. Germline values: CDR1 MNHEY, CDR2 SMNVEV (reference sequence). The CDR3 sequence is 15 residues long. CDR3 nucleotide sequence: TGTGCCAGCAGTTTAATGTGGGGGGTGGATTCCGAGCAGTACTTC. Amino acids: CASSLMWGVDSEQYF.